This entry lists 7 T cell receptor beta chains sequenced from one sample in a study of vaccination effects on CD4 cells after COVID-19. The data were produced by immunoSEQ multiplex PCR, yet TCRdb's version contains in-frame clones alone and is incomplete. The table lists roughly 71,000 clones, roughly 76% of them singletons. These TCRs' antigens remain unknown. Sequencing followed a ViraFEST assay step that expanded antigen-specific CD4+ T cells with viral peptide pools. Researchers isolated CD4+ T cells once about eleven days of culture had elapsed. It was two doses of either the BNT162b2 or mRNA-1273 vaccine that participants received. The sequenced sample was CD4+ T cells from PBMCs cultured with HCoV-OC43 spike peptides, obtained after COVID-19 vaccination. Subset given: HCoV-OC43 spike overlapping peptide pool stimulation. The receptors derive from a human donor who received a COVID-19 vaccine.

The chain recombines TRBV11-2 with TRBJ2-6; maybe TRBD1 (6 bases). The V end was cut by 5 bases, the J end by 2 bases, with 13 bases between. Looked up from germline, CDR1 is SGHAT and CDR2 is FQNNGV. This CDR3 has 16 amino acids. In DNA, the CDR3 is TGTGCCAGCAGCCTTACAGGGCTTGCTGGGGCCAACGTCCTGACTTTC. This codes for CASSLTGLAGANVLTF.

A single count supports this clone. J is TRBJ2-1 and V is TRBV24-1; 10 bases are shared with TRBD2. The CDR3 length is 14 residues. Trimming removed 5 bases from V and 7 bases from J; junction bases left unmatched: 4. Germline V gene lookup returns CDR1 KGHDR and CDR2 SFDVKD. The DNA of the CDR3 is TGTGCCACCAGTGGTCTAGCGGGGGAGAATGAGCAGTTCTTC. Translated, it gives CATSGLAGENEQFF.

The gene calls are TRBV11-2 and TRBJ2-7; 8 bases are a match to TRBD1. The CDR3 length is 14 residues. Germline assignment: CDR1 SGHAT and CDR2 FQNNGV. V trimming: 7 bases; J trimming: 0 bases; junction bases outside the gene matches: 5. CDR3 in amino acids: CASNPTGASYEQYV. The CDR3, as DNA: TGTGCCAGCAACCCGACAGGGGCCTCCTACGAGCAGTACGTC.

As for this clone: The sample has other DNA sequences that encode this CDR3 too. The chain recombines TRBV6-1 with TRBJ2-7, with D unresolved. The germline CDR1 and CDR2 sequences are MNHNS and SASEGT. Trimming shortened V by 2 bases and J by 3 bases, and 5 bases separated the two germline ends. The CDR3 sequence is 12 residues long. The chain's CDR3 is CASSEWGYEQYV. The CDR3, as DNA: TGTGCCAGCAGTGAATGGGGCTACGAGCAGTACGTC.

This clone was counted a few times. This sequence joins TRBV2 and TRBJ2-2; D is uncertain. With 4 bases removed from V and 0 bases from J, the gap between germline ends came to 9 bases. CDR3 length: 15 amino acids. Germline V CDR1 and CDR2: SNHLY, FYNNEI. CDR3 bases: TGTGCCAGCAGTGTCTCCTCCGCGAACACCGGGGAGCTGTTTTTT. Its translation is CASSVSSANTGELFF.

This clone was observed a single time. This CDR3 is CASSDRDTVHYEQYV. For the CDR3, the DNA is TGTGCCAGCAGTGACCGGGACACGGTCCACTACGAGCAGTACGTC. The chain is built from TRBV6-2 or TRBV6-3 and TRBJ2-7, with a tentative D call TRBD1 (6 bases). V was clipped by 5 bases and J by 3 bases, with 17 bases between them. Per the germline V gene, CDR1 is MNHEY and CDR2 is SVGEGT. The CDR3 is made up of 15 amino acids.

This clone was detected a few times. V gene TRBV5-1 combines with J gene TRBJ1-1, with 7 bases that match TRBD1. The CDR3 is made up of 14 amino acids. The ends lost 2 bases at V and 4 bases at J; junction bases unmatched: 5. The germline gives CDR1 SGHRS, CDR2 YFSETQ. The CDR3 loop is CASSLGQALTEAFF. The CDR3 DNA sequence: TGCGCCAGCAGCTTAGGACAGGCTCTCACTGAAGCTTTCTTT.